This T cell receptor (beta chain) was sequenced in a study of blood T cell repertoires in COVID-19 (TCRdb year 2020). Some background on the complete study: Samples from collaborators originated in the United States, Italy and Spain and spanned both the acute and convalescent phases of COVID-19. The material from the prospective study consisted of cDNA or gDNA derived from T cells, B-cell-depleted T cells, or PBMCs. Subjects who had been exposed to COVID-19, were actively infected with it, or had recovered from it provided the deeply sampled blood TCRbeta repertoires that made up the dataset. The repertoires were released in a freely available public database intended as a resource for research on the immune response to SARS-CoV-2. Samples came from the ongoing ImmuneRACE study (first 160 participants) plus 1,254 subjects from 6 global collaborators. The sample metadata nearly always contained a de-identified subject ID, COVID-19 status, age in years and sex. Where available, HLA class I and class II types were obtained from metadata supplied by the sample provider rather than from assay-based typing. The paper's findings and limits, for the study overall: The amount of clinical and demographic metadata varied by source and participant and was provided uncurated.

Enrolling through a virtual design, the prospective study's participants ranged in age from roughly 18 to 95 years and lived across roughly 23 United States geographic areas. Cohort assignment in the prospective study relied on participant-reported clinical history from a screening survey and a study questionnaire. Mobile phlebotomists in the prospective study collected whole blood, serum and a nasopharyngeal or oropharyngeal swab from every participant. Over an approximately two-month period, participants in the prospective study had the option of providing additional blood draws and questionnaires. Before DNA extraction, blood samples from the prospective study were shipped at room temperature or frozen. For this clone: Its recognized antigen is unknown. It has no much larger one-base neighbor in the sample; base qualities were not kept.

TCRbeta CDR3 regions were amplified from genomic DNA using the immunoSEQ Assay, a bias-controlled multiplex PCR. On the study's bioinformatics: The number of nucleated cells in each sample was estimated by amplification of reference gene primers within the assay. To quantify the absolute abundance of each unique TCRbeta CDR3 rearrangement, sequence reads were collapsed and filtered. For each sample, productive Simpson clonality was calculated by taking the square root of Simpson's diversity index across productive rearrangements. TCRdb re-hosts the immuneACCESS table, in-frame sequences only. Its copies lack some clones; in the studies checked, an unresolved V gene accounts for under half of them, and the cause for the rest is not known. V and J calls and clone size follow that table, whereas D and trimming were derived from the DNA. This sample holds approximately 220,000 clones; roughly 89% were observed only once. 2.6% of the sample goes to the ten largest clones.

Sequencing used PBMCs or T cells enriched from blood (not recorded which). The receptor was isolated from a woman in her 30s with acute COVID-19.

The nucleotides are TGTGCCAGCACGGACAGGGGGTATGGCTACACCTTC. Its protein reads: CASTDRGYGYTF. The chain is assembled from TRBV19 and TRBJ1-2, and 10 bases in between align with TRBD1. Via the germline V gene (reference sequence), CDR1 is LNHDA and CDR2 SQIVND. Trimmed from V: 9 bases; trimmed from J: 5 bases; junction bases lacking a gene match: 3. Reading from cysteine to phenylalanine, the CDR3 counts 12 amino acids. Only the CDR3 portion is preserved as DNA: 36 bases, with reading frame beginning at the first base. Extended through the reference TRBV19 and TRBJ1-2 proteins, this CDR3 yields the full variable domain: DGGITQSPKYLFRKEGQNVTLSCEQNLNHDAMYWYRQDPGQGLRLIYYSQIVNDFQKGDIAEGYSVSREKKESFPLTVTSAQKNPTAFYLCASTDRGYGYTFGSGTRLTVV.